The 8 T cell receptor beta chains in this list originate from one sample, sequenced in a study of blood T cells in healthy people across ages. With a J-beta primer mix and a sample-barcoded 5' primer, a second PCR ran 7 to 11 cycles. TCRdb re-called the 5' RACE reads through MiXCR, storing one row per CDR3 protein. The repertoire holds around 820,000 distinct CDR3 sequences, more than 20% seen once, with approximately 3.7% in the top ten. These data are also associated with another study on T cells of mothers and their children.

Source material: blood. All receptors derive from a boy under 18 in good health.

A few counts support this clonotype. The rearrangement links TRBV20-1 to TRBJ1-1; possible D gene TRBD1, 6 bases. The ends were cut back, 5 bases at V and 1 base at J, with 11 bases in the middle. Germline assignment: CDR1 DFQATT and CDR2 SNEGSKA (reference sequence). The CDR3 has 13 residues. CDR3 DNA sequence: TGCAGTGCTCCGGGACAAGGGAACACTGAAGCTTTCTTT. Translation: CSAPGQGNTEAFF.

This clonotype was observed a handful of times. The chain has TRBV12-3 or TRBV12-4 and TRBJ2-7; tentatively, D is TRBD2 (5 bases). The length of the CDR3 is 13 residues. Trimming took 7 bases from V and 10 from J, leaving 20 bases between them. This CDR3 is CASTSGNPQAQYF. The CDR3 DNA reads TGTGCCAGCACCTCGGGGAACCCTCAAGCACAGTACTTC.

The CDR3, as DNA: TGTGCCAGCTCCGGCGGGTTGACTGAAGCTTTCTTT. Translation gives CASSGGLTEAFF. The V gene is TRBV18, the J gene TRBJ1-1, with D unresolved. Deletions cut 6 bases from V and 5 bases from J, with 10 bases between. From germline, CDR1 is KGHSH and CDR2 LQKENI. The CDR3 is made up of 12 amino acids.

The chain uses TRBV5-1 and TRBJ2-7; weak D call: TRBD2 (7 bases). Germline V CDR1 and CDR2: SGHRS, YFSETQ. The length of the CDR3 is 14 residues. Deletions cut 6 bases from V and 7 bases from J, with 20 bases between. CDR3 DNA: TGCGCCAGCACCTCAACCGGGGGGCCGGAGGAGCAGTACTTC. It yields the protein CASTSTGGPEEQYF.

This clonotype has more than one count but fewer than ten. The V gene is TRBV20-1, the J gene TRBJ2-4; TRBD1 might be the D (6 bases). This CDR3 comprises 16 residues. With 0 bases removed from V and 1 base from J, the gap between germline ends came to 13 bases. Germline V lookup: CDR1 DFQATT, CDR2 SNEGSKA (reference sequence). The CDR3 loop reads CSARDYGQGAKNIQYF. The CDR3 region has the DNA TGCAGTGCTAGAGATTACGGGCAGGGGGCCAAAAACATTCAGTACTTC.

This clonotype was detected a few times. V usage is TRBV11-2 and J usage is TRBJ2-2; no firm D call. V was shortened by 5 bases and J by 2 bases, with 6 bases between the two germline ends. The V gene's germline CDR1 is SGHAT and CDR2 FQNNGV. The CDR3 has 13 amino acids. Here the CDR3 reads CASSRRNTGELFF. CDR3 bases: TGTGCCAGCAGCCGCCGCAACACCGGGGAGCTGTTTTTT.

The V and J genes are TRBV12-3 or TRBV12-4 and TRBJ2-1; D assignment may be TRBD1 or TRBD2 (5 bases each). Gene TRBJ2-7 matches the end of the DNA better, so the J call may be wrong. The CDR3 consists of 15 residues. In DNA, the CDR3 is TGTGCCAGCAGCCCAGCGAGGGGTCTCCTCTACGAGCAGTACTTC. Translated, it gives CASSPARGLLYEQYF.

The V call is TRBV2, the J call TRBJ2-5, with D unclear. CDR1 is SNHLY, CDR2 FYNNEI, per germline. Deletions cut 6 bases from V and 9 bases from J, with 20 bases between. The CDR3 extends over 14 amino acids. The CDR3 DNA reads TGTGCCAGCAGCGTATCCAGGCCCCAGGTAGCCCAGTACTTC. Translated: CASSVSRPQVAQYF. Full variable domain (rest looked up from reference TRBV2 and TRBJ2-5): EPEVTQTPSHQVTQMGQEVILRCVPISNHLYFYWYRQILGQKVEFLVSFYNNEISEKSEIFDDQFSVERPDGSNFTLKIRSTKLEDSAMYFCASSVSRPQVAQYFGPGTRLLVL.